One and the same sample provided the 20 T cell receptor beta chains below, sequenced in a study of sequential checkpoint blockade in melanoma (dated by TCRdb to about 2019). Libraries were built with the immunoSEQ multiplex PCR assay. TCRdb took this table from immuneACCESS and kept in-frame rearrangements with V and J called. Such tables lack part of the clones; where checked against another copy, unresolved V genes explain under half of the gap, and the rest is unexplained. This sample holds about 22,000 clones; more than 25% were observed only once. Together, the top ten hold more than 6.5% of the sample. The meaning of the sample's treatment or condition label: randomized to nivolumab then ipilimumab (arm A) or the reverse (arm B). Here the sequenced sample was tumor tissue (inferred from file names), taken from a patient given nivolumab and ipilimumab in sequence. Every receptor here comes from a human donor with melanoma.

This clone was seen a few times. The chain has TRBV11-3 and TRBJ1-6; TRBD1 might be the D (5 bases). The germline CDR1 and CDR2 sequences are SGHNT and YENEEA. Trimming left V 0 bases short and J 10 bases short, with 13 bases between. The CDR3 extends over 15 amino acids. DNA of the CDR3: TGTGCCAGCAGCTTAGAAAGGCAGGGAACCTCACCCCTCCACTTT. Protein sequence: CASSLERQGTSPLHF.

This clone was detected a few times. The CDR3 sequence is CATRQGIYEQYF. The CDR3 DNA is TGTGCCACGCGACAGGGTATCTACGAGCAGTACTTC. The rearrangement links TRBV10-3 to TRBJ2-7; the match to TRBD1 covers 7 bases. The germline gives CDR1 ENHRY, CDR2 SYGVKD. The CDR3 runs 12 residues. With 10 bases clipped from V and 3 bases from J, the junction kept 6 bases outside the gene matches.

A single count supports this clone. The V gene is TRBV5-1, the J gene TRBJ1-1, with D possibly TRBD1 on 5 matching bases. Trimming took off 2 bases at V and 0 bases at J, with 8 bases between the two ends. CDR1 and CDR2 (germline): SGHRS, YFSETQ. The CDR3 runs 14 residues. The CDR3 loop is CASSLWGLNTEAFF. The CDR3 DNA reads as TGCGCCAGCAGCTTATGGGGACTGAACACTGAAGCTTTCTTT.

The chain links TRBV11-3 to TRBJ2-7; 10 nucleotides align to TRBD2. The J segment lost 5 bases and the V segment lost 0 bases, leaving 7 bases of the junction unmatched. Looked up from germline, CDR1 is SGHNT and CDR2 is YENEEA. This CDR3 contains 16 residues. In DNA form, the CDR3 reads TGTGCCAGCAGCTTAGATACTCTAGCGGGAGTCCACGAGCAGTACTTC. It encodes CASSLDTLAGVHEQYF.

V gene TRBV11-3 combines with J gene TRBJ2-3; perhaps D is TRBD1 or TRBD2 (5 bases each). Germline CDR1 reads SGHNT; CDR2 reads YENEEA. The ends were cut back, 5 bases at V and 8 bases at J, with 17 bases in the middle. This CDR3 is 14 amino acids long. The CDR3 DNA is TGTGCCAGCAGCCCTGGGACCGGGGTTGGTACGCAGTATTTT. This gives the protein CASSPGTGVGTQYF.

The rearrangement uses TRBV9 and TRBJ2-1, with 12 bases that match TRBD2. The V gene's germline CDR1 is SGDLS and CDR2 YYNGEE. This CDR3 contains 15 residues. Trimming at V came to 5 bases and at J to 6 bases, leaving 6 bases not matched to a gene. In DNA form, the CDR3 reads TGTGCCAGCAGTGAAACTAGCGGGGGGCGCAATGAGCAGTTCTTC. It is translated as CASSETSGGRNEQFF.

This clone was recorded a few times. This chain uses TRBV12-5 with TRBJ1-2; possibly TRBD1 for D (5 bases). This CDR3 has 13 residues. Germline V gives CDR1 LGHNT, CDR2 FRNRAP. CDR3 sequence: CASEKRGQGGYTF. The CDR3, as DNA: TGTGCCAGCGAGAAGAGGGGTCAGGGAGGCTACACCTTC.

The chain has TRBV6-8 and TRBJ2-7, with 11 positions matching TRBD1. The CDR3 extends over 14 amino acids. CDR1 is MNHGY and CDR2 is SAAAGT in the germline V gene. Trimming took 5 bases from V and 7 from J; bases not matched to a gene: 7. The CDR3 protein is CASSDGQGAREQYF. CDR3 DNA sequence: TGTGCCAGCAGTGACGGACAGGGGGCGAGGGAGCAGTACTTC.

The rearrangement links TRBV19 to TRBJ2-2; 8 nucleotides agree with TRBD1. The CDR3 runs to 15 residues. With V trimmed by 1 base and J by 4 bases, 2 bases remained unmatched. The germline V gene has CDR1 LNHDA and CDR2 SQIVND (reference sequence). CDR3 in DNA: TGTGCCAGTAGTATAGCAGGGGGCAGCACCGGGGAGCTGTTTTTT. Amino acid sequence: CASSIAGGSTGELFF.

V is TRBV28 and J is TRBJ2-7; tentatively, D is TRBD1 or TRBD2 (5 bases each). V was shortened by 3 bases and J by 5 bases, with 17 bases between the two germline ends. CDR3 length: 15 amino acids. In germline, CDR1 is MDHEN, CDR2 SYDVKM. The CDR3 loop reads CASSLGSLGRDEQYF. CDR3 sequence (DNA): TGTGCCAGCAGTTTGGGGTCTTTGGGACGAGACGAGCAGTACTTC.

This chain links TRBV9 with TRBJ2-1, with a weak D call TRBD1 (6 bases). Germline V gene sequence: CDR1 SGDLS, CDR2 YYNGEE. CDR3 length equals 13 residues. The V and J ends lost 0 bases and 6 bases respectively, with 7 bases between them. CDR3 DNA sequence: TGTGCCAGCAGCGTAGGACAGGCCAATGAGCAGTTCTTC. It yields the protein CASSVGQANEQFF.

This clone showed up just once. In the same sample, other DNA sequences code for this CDR3. The gene calls are TRBV18 and TRBJ2-7; D may be TRBD2 (6 bases). Germline-derived CDR1 and CDR2 are KGHSH and LQKENI. V was trimmed by 2 bases and J by 1 base, leaving 9 bases between them. The CDR3 is made up of 14 amino acids. Here the CDR3 reads CASSPGTGSYEQYF. CDR3 nucleotides: TGTGCCAGCTCACCAGGGACTGGATCCTACGAGCAGTACTTC.

This clone was observed a few times. Here the CDR3 reads CASSSEGGYTEAFF. The CDR3 DNA sequence: TGTGCCAGCAGCTCAGAGGGAGGGTACACTGAAGCTTTCTTT. This chain links TRBV7-4 with TRBJ1-1, with D unclear. The V gene lost 4 bases and the J gene lost 3 bases, with 12 bases spanning the gap. Germline loops: CDR1 SGHVT, CDR2 SQSDAQ. This CDR3 is built from 14 residues.

V is TRBV23-1 and J is TRBJ1-5; no clear D. TRBV23-1 falls under the ORF class, with uncertain function. The length of the CDR3 is 16 residues. V lost 6 bases to trimming and J lost 0 bases, with 15 bases between them. In nucleotides, the CDR3 is TGCGCCAGCAGCCAAGACTACCTTTATAGCAATCAGCCCCAGCATTTT. Translating it yields CASSQDYLYSNQPQHF.

This clone was counted only a few times. The rearrangement links TRBV28 to TRBJ2-1; D is ambiguous. The CDR3 extends over 13 amino acids. Germline CDR1 and CDR2: MDHEN and SYDVKM. V was cut by 6 bases and J by 8 bases, with 14 bases left in between. The CDR3 DNA sequence: TGTGCCAGCAGCCCCGGTGGGGTCGATGAGCAGTTCTTC. Protein product: CASSPGGVDEQFF.

The chain employs TRBV28 and TRBJ1-4, with D hard to call. V gave up 6 bases and J gave up 7 bases, with 21 bases separating them. Germline V gene data show CDR1 as MDHEN and CDR2 as SYDVKM. The CDR3 is made up of 16 amino acids. The CDR3 DNA reads TGTGCCAGCAGGGGGTTGGCAGGCACCGATTCTGAAAAACTGTTTTTT. It specifies CASRGLAGTDSEKLFF.

This rearrangement joins TRBV29-1 to TRBJ2-7; no clear D. In germline, CDR1 is SQVTM, CDR2 ANQGSEA. Trimming shortened V by 0 bases and J by 2 bases, and 8 bases separated the two germline ends. The CDR3 is 13 residues long. The CDR3 DNA is TGCAGCGTTGAAGACGGGTTTCCCTACGAGCAGTACTTC. Translating it yields CSVEDGFPYEQYF.

This clone was counted between two and nine times. Written as DNA, the CDR3 is TGTGCCAGCTGGGGGGCTCCCTCAATCTACAATGAGCAGTTCTTC. Its translation is CASWGAPSIYNEQFF. The V gene is TRBV11-3, the J gene TRBJ2-1, with D possibly called TRBD1 or TRBD2 (6 bases each). The CDR3 loop spans 15 amino acids. Trimming left V 8 bases short and J 3 bases short, with 17 bases between. The germline V gene has CDR1 SGHNT and CDR2 YENEEA.

The chain carries TRBV6-8 and TRBJ2-3, with 10 bases lining up with TRBD2. The J segment lost 5 bases and the V segment lost 4 bases, leaving 9 bases of the junction unmatched. Germline values: CDR1 MNHGY, CDR2 SAAAGT. The CDR3 runs 16 residues. CDR3: CASSSPASGRGDTQYF. CDR3 DNA sequence: TGTGCCAGCAGTTCCCCGGCTAGCGGGAGAGGAGATACGCAGTATTTT.

This clone came up many times. The V and J genes are TRBV2 and TRBJ1-2; D gene uncertain. The length of the CDR3 is 15 residues. The germline gives CDR1 SNHLY, CDR2 FYNNEI. With 6 bases removed from V and 4 bases from J, the gap between germline ends came to 18 bases. The DNA for the CDR3 is TGTGCCAGCAGCGTAGAGGTGACGACCTTCTATGGCTACACCTTC. Protein sequence: CASSVEVTTFYGYTF.